This passage covers 12 T cell receptor beta chains from one sample sequenced in a study of blood T cell repertoires in COVID-19. Repertoires were generated with immunoSEQ multiplex PCR, while TCRdb's copy carries only in-frame clones and drops some. This table has about 410,000 clones, about 88% appearing once. The sequencing sample was made of peripheral blood. The receptors stem from a woman between 35 and 50 years old with COVID-19, enrolled during active disease.

The sample holds one count of this clone. V gene TRBV12-3 or TRBV12-4 combines with J gene TRBJ2-7; 8 bases match TRBD1. The V segment lost 8 bases and the J segment 3 bases; nucleotides outside the gene matches: 6. The CDR3 contains 13 residues. The CDR3 nucleotides read TGTGCCAGCGGACAGGGAATTGGCTACGAGCAGTACTTC. This sequence encodes CASGQGIGYEQYF.

This rearrangement joins TRBV7-9 to TRBJ1-5; 9 nucleotides match TRBD1. The CDR3 consists of 15 residues. The junction had 5 bases not matched to a gene; V was cut back by 1 base and J by 7 bases. Germline CDR1 SEHNR, CDR2 FQNEAQ (reference sequence). This CDR3 reads CASSLVGQGIQPQHF. CDR3 sequence (DNA): TGTGCCAGCAGCTTAGTGGGACAGGGTATCCAGCCCCAGCATTTT.

This chain links TRBV7-9 with TRBJ1-1; D gene unclear. The CDR3 totals 14 residues. The V end was cut by 5 bases, the J end by 1 base, with 11 bases between. Germline V gene lookup returns CDR1 SEHNR and CDR2 FQNEAQ (reference sequence). The CDR3 DNA reads as TGTGCCAGCAGCGCACCTCAGAAGAACACTGAAGCTTTCTTT. Translating it yields CASSAPQKNTEAFF.

To note about this clone: Additional DNA sequences in this sample encode the identical CDR3. The CDR3, as DNA: TGCGCCAGCAGCTTGGACAGGGGGAACACTGAAGCTTTCTTT. This translates into CASSLDRGNTEAFF. This chain joins TRBV5-1 and TRBJ1-1; 7 bases match TRBD1. The trim removed 0 bases at V and 1 base at J, leaving 0 bases unmatched. In germline, CDR1 is SGHRS, CDR2 YFSETQ. The CDR3 length is 14 residues.

The V call is TRBV5-4, the J call TRBJ2-7; tentative D call: TRBD1 (6 bases). CDR1 is SGHNT and CDR2 is YYREEE in the germline V gene (reference sequence). The CDR3 spans 13 residues. The V end was cut by 4 bases, the J end by 1 base, with 9 bases between. Here the CDR3 reads CASSADRSYEQYF. CDR3 coding DNA: TGTGCCAGCAGCGCCGACAGGTCCTACGAGCAGTACTTC.

The chain is built from TRBV4-3 and TRBJ2-7; no clear D gene. CDR1 and CDR2 (germline): LGHNA, YSLEER. The CDR3 has 12 amino acids. Trimming took 3 bases from V and 5 from J, leaving 8 bases between them. CDR3 region: CASSHYDNEQYF. In DNA, the CDR3 is TGCGCCAGCAGCCATTACGACAACGAGCAGTACTTC.

This chain links TRBV5-6 with TRBJ1-1; TRBD1 matches 8 bases. Trimming took 4 bases from V and 3 from J; bases not matched to a gene: 8. CDR1 and CDR2 (germline): SGHDT, YYEEEE. The CDR3 is 15 amino acids. The CDR3 DNA is TGTGCCAGCAGCCCAGGACAGGGAATTTACACTGAAGCTTTCTTT. Its protein product is CASSPGQGIYTEAFF.

Only one count was recorded for this clone. The chain combines TRBV5-1 with TRBJ1-2, with D possibly being TRBD1 (5 bases). CDR1 and CDR2 (germline): SGHRS, YFSETQ. V lost 0 bases and J lost 7, with 13 bases in between. CDR3 length: 14 amino acids. The CDR3 bases are TGCGCCAGCAGCTTGGATGGGGGGATGGCTGGCTACACCTTC. Residues: CASSLDGGMAGYTF.

V is TRBV6-4 and J is TRBJ2-2; D is possibly TRBD1 (6 bases). V gave up 3 bases and J gave up 5 bases, with 13 bases separating them. CDR1 and CDR2 from the germline V gene are MRHNA and SNTAGT. The CDR3 totals 15 residues. This CDR3 reads CASSEEQGFTGELFF. For the CDR3, the DNA is TGTGCCAGCAGTGAAGAACAGGGATTTACCGGGGAGCTGTTTTTT.

The V gene is TRBV27, the J gene TRBJ1-2, with 7 bases lining up with TRBD1. V shed 5 bases, J shed 2 bases, and the junction held 23 bases outside the gene matches. Looked up from germline, CDR1 is MNHEY and CDR2 is SMNVEV (reference sequence). CDR3 length: 20 residues. CDR3 in amino acids: CASSLGPPGTEPVGNYGYTF. DNA of the CDR3: TGTGCCAGCAGTCTAGGCCCCCCCGGGACAGAACCCGTCGGCAACTATGGCTACACCTTC.

The chain employs TRBV13 and TRBJ1-3, with a possible D match to TRBD1 (5 bases). Trimming left V 5 bases short and J 7 bases short, with 15 bases between. The length of the CDR3 is 14 residues. Looked up from germline, CDR1 is PRHDT and CDR2 is FYEKMQ (reference sequence). The CDR3 DNA is TGTGCCAGCAGCACAACGCAGGGAGGGAACACCATATATTTT. Its translation is CASSTTQGGNTIYF.

The chain couples TRBV27 to TRBJ1-4, with a possible D match to TRBD1 (6 bases). The V end was cut by 3 bases, the J end by 6 bases, with 14 bases between. CDR3 length equals 15 residues. The germline V gene encodes CDR1 MNHEY and CDR2 SMNVEV (reference sequence). CDR3 DNA sequence: TGTGCCAGCAGTTTTATACCAGGGGCGGATGAAAAACTGTTTTTT. It translates to CASSFIPGADEKLFF.